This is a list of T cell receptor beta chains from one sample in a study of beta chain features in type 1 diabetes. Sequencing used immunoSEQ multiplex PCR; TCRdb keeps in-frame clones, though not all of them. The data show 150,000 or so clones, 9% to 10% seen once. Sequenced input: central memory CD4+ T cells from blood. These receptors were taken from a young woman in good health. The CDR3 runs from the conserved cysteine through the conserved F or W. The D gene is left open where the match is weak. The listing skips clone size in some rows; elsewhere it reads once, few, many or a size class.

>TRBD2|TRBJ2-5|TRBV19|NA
TGTGCCAGTAGTGCCGGACTAGCGGGAGCTAAGGAGACCCAGTACTTC
CASSAGLAGAKETQYF
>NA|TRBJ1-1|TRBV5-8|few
TGTGCCAGCAGCTCCGAGACGGGGAACACTGAAGCTTTCTTT
CASSSETGNTEAFF
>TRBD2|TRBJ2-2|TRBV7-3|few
TGTGCCAGCAGCTTTCATAGCGGGGGGAACACCGGGGAGCTGTTTTTT
CASSFHSGGNTGELFF
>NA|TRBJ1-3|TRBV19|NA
TGTGCCAGTAGTCCTAACTCTGGAAACACCATATATTTT
CASSPNSGNTIYF
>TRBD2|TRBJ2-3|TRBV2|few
TGTGCCAGCAGCGGGACTAGCGGGAGCACAGATACGCAGTATTTT
CASSGTSGSTDTQYF
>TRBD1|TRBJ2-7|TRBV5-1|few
TGCGCCAGCGGCGGAGCAGGGGGTTACGAGCAGTACTTC
CASGGAGGYEQYF
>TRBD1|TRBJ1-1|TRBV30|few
TGTGCCTGGATAAGGGGGCGGATCACTGAAGCTTTCTTT
CAWIRGRITEAFF
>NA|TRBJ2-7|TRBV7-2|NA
TGTGCCAGCAGCCGCAACATTCTAGGAACCTACGAGCAGTACTTC
CASSRNILGTYEQYF
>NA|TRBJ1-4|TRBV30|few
TGTGCCTGGAGTCAGGGGCCCGGGAGGAAACTGTTTTTT
CAWSQGPGRKLFF
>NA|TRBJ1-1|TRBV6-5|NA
TGTGCCAGCAGTTACTCCGCGGTTGAGAACACTGAAGCTTTCTTT
CASSYSAVENTEAFF